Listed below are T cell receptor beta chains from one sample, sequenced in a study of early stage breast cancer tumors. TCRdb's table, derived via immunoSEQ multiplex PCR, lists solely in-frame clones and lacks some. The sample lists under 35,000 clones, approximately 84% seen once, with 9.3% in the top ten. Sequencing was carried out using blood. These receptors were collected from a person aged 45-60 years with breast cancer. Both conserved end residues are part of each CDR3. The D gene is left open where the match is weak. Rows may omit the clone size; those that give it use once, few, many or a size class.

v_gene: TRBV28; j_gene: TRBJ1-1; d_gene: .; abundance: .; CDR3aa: CASSLLGQGNLGEAFF; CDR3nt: TGTGCCAGCAGTTTATTAGGTCAGGGAAATCTCGGTGAAGCTTTCTTT
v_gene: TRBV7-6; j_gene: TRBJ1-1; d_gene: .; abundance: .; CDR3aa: CASSRVENTEAFF; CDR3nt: TGTGCCAGCAGCCGAGTGGAGAACACTGAAGCTTTCTTT
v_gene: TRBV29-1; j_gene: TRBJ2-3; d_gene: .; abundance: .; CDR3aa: CSTAPRGATDTQYF; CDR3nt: TGCAGCACCGCCCCCAGGGGAGCGACAGATACGCAGTATTTT
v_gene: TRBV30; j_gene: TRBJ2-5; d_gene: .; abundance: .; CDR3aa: CAWSATGETQYF; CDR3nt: TGTGCCTGGAGTGCAACAGGGGAGACCCAGTACTTC
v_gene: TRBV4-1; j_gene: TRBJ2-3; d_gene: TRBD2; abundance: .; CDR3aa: CASRLTSGGRIDTQYF; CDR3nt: TGCGCCAGCAGGTTAACTAGCGGGGGGAGGATAGATACGCAGTATTTT
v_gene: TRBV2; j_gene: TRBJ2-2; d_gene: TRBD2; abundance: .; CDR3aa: CASSLLGTMNTGELFF; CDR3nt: TGTGCCAGCAGTCTCTTGGGGACTATGAACACCGGGGAGCTGTTTTTT
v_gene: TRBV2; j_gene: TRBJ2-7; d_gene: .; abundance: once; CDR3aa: CASAGVATPYEQYF; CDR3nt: TGTGCCAGCGCCGGGGTTGCGACCCCCTACGAGCAGTACTTC
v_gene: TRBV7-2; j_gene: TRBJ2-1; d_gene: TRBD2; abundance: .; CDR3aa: CASSPSGGSYNEQFF; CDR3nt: TGTGCCAGCAGCCCGAGCGGGGGCTCCTACAATGAGCAGTTCTTC
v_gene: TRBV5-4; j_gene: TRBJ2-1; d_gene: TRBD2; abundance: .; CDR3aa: CASSLAGGGNNEQFF; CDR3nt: TGTGCCAGCAGCCTAGCGGGAGGTGGGAACAATGAGCAGTTCTTC
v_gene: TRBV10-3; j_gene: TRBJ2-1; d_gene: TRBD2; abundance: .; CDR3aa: CAISLGLAAYNEQFF; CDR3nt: TGTGCCATCAGCCTGGGTCTAGCGGCTTACAATGAGCAGTTCTTC
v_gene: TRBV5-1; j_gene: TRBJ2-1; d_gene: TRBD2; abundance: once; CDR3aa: CASNLGLAEVNEQFF; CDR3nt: TGCGCCAGCAACTTGGGACTAGCGGAGGTCAATGAGCAGTTCTTC
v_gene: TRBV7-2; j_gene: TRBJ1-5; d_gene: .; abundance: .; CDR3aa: CASSLRFGGNQPQHF; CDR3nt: TGTGCCAGCAGCTTAAGATTCGGTGGCAATCAGCCCCAGCATTTT
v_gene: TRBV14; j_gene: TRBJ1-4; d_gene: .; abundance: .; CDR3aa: CASSPRWTNEKLFF; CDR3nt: TGTGCCAGCAGCCCGAGGTGGACTAATGAAAAACTGTTTTTT
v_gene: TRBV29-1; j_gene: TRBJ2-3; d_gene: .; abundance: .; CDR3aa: CSMILAGWGDTQYF; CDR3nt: TGCAGCATGATTTTGGCGGGGTGGGGGGATACGCAGTATTTT
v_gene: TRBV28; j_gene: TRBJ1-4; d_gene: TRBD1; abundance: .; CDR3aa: CASSFSPDRAPNEKLFF; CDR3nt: TGTGCCAGCAGTTTCTCCCCCGACAGGGCCCCTAATGAAAAACTGTTTTTT
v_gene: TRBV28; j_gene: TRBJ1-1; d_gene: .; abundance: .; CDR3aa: CASSRGGHINTEAFF; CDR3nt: TGTGCCAGCAGCAGGGGAGGGCACATCAACACTGAAGCTTTCTTT
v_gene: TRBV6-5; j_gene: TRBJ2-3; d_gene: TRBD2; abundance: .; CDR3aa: CASIKSGSSDTQYF; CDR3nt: TGTGCCAGCATTAAAAGCGGGAGTTCAGATACGCAGTATTTT
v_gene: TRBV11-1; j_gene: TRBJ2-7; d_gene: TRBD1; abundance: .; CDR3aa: CASSRQGAPYEQYF; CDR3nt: TGTGCCAGCAGCCGACAGGGGGCGCCCTACGAGCAGTACTTC
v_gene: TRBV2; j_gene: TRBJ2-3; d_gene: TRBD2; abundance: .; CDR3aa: CASSPTSGATDTQYF; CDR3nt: TGTGCCAGCAGTCCGACTAGCGGGGCAACAGATACGCAGTATTTT
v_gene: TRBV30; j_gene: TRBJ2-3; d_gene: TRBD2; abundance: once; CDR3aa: CAWGTSGRGTQYF; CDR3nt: TGTGCCTGGGGGACTAGCGGGAGAGGGACGCAGTATTTT
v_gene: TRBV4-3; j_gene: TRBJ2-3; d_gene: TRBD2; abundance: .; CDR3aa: CASSQDQAGLVRTQYF; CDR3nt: TGCGCCAGCAGCCAAGACCAAGCGGGATTGGTTCGAACGCAGTATTTT
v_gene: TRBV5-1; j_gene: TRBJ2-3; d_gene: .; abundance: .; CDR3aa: CASSLPELLSTDTQYF; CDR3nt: TGCGCCAGCAGCTTGCCTGAACTCCTGTCCACAGATACGCAGTATTTT
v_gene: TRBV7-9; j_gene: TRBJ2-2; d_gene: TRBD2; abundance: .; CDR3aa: CASTTSGGRTGELFF; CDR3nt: TGTGCCAGCACTACTAGCGGGGGAAGGACCGGGGAGCTGTTTTTT
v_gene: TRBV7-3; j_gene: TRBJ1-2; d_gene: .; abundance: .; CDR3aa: CASSLGRYGYTF; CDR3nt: TGTGCCAGCAGCTTAGGGCGGTATGGCTACACCTTC
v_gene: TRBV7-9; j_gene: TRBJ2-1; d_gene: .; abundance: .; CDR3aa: CASSLQGGGDEQFF; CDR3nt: TGTGCCAGCAGCTTACAGGGGGGCGGCGATGAGCAGTTCTTC
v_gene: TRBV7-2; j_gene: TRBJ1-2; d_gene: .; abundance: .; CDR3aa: CASSSGLWDGYTF; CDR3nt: TGTGCCAGCAGCTCGGGACTGTGGGATGGCTACACCTTC
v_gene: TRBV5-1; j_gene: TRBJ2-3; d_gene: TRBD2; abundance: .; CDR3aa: CASSLVAGTDTQYF; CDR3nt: TGCGCCAGCAGCTTGGTAGCGGGGACAGATACGCAGTATTTT
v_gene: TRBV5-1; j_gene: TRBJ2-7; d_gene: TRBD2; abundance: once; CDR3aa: CASSLAETSGTSEQYF; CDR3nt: TGCGCCAGCAGCTTGGCCGAGACTAGCGGGACATCCGAGCAGTACTTC
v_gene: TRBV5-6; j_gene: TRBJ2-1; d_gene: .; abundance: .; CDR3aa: CASSLDAGNEQFF; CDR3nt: TGTGCCAGCAGCTTGGACGCGGGAAATGAGCAGTTCTTC
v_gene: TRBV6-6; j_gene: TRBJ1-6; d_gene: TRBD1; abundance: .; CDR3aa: CASSSPGQKISPLHF; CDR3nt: TGTGCCAGCAGTTCCCCGGGACAGAAAATTTCACCCCTCCACTTT
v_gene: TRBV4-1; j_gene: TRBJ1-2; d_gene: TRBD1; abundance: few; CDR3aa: CASSPYWTGRDGYTF; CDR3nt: TGCGCCAGCAGCCCCTATTGGACAGGGCGGGATGGCTACACCTTC
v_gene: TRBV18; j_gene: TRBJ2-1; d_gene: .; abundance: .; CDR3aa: CASSPNSGIGNNEQFF; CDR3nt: TGTGCCAGCTCACCAAATTCAGGGATCGGAAACAATGAGCAGTTCTTC
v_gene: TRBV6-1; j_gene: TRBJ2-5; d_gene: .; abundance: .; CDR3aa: CASSEVQSFQETQYF; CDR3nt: TGTGCCAGCAGTGAAGTCCAATCGTTCCAAGAGACCCAGTACTTC
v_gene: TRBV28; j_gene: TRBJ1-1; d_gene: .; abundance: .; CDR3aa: CASSSPDGKNTEAFF; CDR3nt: TGTGCCAGCAGTTCCCCCGATGGAAAGAACACTGAAGCTTTCTTT
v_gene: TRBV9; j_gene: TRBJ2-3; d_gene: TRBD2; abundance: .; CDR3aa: CASSVAPSGGALGDTQYF; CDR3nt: TGTGCCAGCAGCGTAGCTCCTAGCGGGGGGGCCTTAGGAGATACGCAGTATTTT
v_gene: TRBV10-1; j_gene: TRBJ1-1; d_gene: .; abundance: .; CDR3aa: CASTSGTGLEAFF; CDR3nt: TGCGCCAGCACAAGCGGGACGGGGCTTGAAGCTTTCTTT